Listed below are T cell receptor beta chains from one sample, sequenced in a study of shared clonotypes between healthy human individuals. Sequencing used immunoSEQ multiplex PCR; TCRdb keeps in-frame clones, though not all of them. The sample records hundreds of thousands of clones, roughly 72% being singletons. The sequenced sample consisted of PBMCs. These receptors all stem from a woman aged 40 to 50 in good health. Some clones in this sample may be carry-over from other donors' samples. Both conserved end residues are part of each CDR3. The D gene is left open where the match is weak. Only part of the rows carry a size: once, few, many, or a class if the clone is expanded.

len: 14
v_gene: TRBV11-3
j_gene: TRBJ2-5
abundance: many
d_gene: TRBD2
CDR3nt: TGTGCCAGCAGCTTAGGTGGCGGGAGAGAGACCCAGTACTTC
CDR3aa: CASSLGGGRETQYF

len: 11
v_gene: TRBV6-5
j_gene: TRBJ2-7
abundance: few
d_gene: -
CDR3nt: TGTGCCACCCGAAGTAGGAGCGAGCAGTACTTC
CDR3aa: CATRSRSEQYF

len: 13
v_gene: TRBV27
j_gene: TRBJ1-1
abundance: -
d_gene: -
CDR3nt: TGTGCCAGCAGTCACAGAAAGAACACTGAAGCTTTCTTT
CDR3aa: CASSHRKNTEAFF

len: 14
v_gene: TRBV7-2
j_gene: TRBJ2-3
abundance: -
d_gene: TRBD2
CDR3nt: TGTGCCAGCAGCGTATCTAGCGGGACAGATACGCAGTATTTT
CDR3aa: CASSVSSGTDTQYF

len: 15
v_gene: TRBV9
j_gene: TRBJ2-2
abundance: few
d_gene: -
CDR3nt: TGTGCCAGCAGCTCAAGCTTAGCGAACACCGGGGAGCTGTTTTTT
CDR3aa: CASSSSLANTGELFF

len: 16
v_gene: TRBV7-2
j_gene: TRBJ2-1
abundance: few
d_gene: -
CDR3nt: TGTGCCAGCAGCTCGAAGAGTGGGGGCGCGGTCAATGAGCAGTTCTTC
CDR3aa: CASSSKSGGAVNEQFF

len: 13
v_gene: TRBV6-5
j_gene: TRBJ1-1
abundance: many
d_gene: TRBD1
CDR3nt: TGTGCCAGCAGTTACTCCAGGGGGCGACCAGCTTTCTTT
CDR3aa: CASSYSRGRPAFF

len: 14
v_gene: TRBV9
j_gene: TRBJ2-7
abundance: -
d_gene: -
CDR3nt: TGTGCCAGCAGCGTAGGGTGGGGAGCCTACGAGCAGTACTTC
CDR3aa: CASSVGWGAYEQYF

len: 13
v_gene: TRBV10-3
j_gene: TRBJ2-5
abundance: -
d_gene: -
CDR3nt: TGTGCCATCAGCCGGACAGATCAAGAGACCCAGTACTTC
CDR3aa: CAISRTDQETQYF

len: 15
v_gene: TRBV11-2
j_gene: TRBJ2-7
abundance: -
d_gene: -
CDR3nt: TGTGCCAGCAGCTCTCCGGGACACGGCATCTACGAGCAGTACTTC
CDR3aa: CASSSPGHGIYEQYF

len: 15
v_gene: TRBV19
j_gene: TRBJ1-5
abundance: -
d_gene: TRBD1
CDR3nt: TGTGCCAGTACCAGGGGACAGTCTATCAATCAGCCCCAGCATTTT
CDR3aa: CASTRGQSINQPQHF

len: 12
v_gene: TRBV7-3
j_gene: TRBJ2-7
abundance: -
d_gene: -
CDR3nt: TGTGCCAGCAGCTCATCTTCCTACGAGCAGTACTTC
CDR3aa: CASSSSSYEQYF

len: 13
v_gene: TRBV4-3
j_gene: TRBJ1-2
abundance: -
d_gene: -
CDR3nt: TGCGCCAGCAGCCAAGTGGGCCGCTATGGCTACACCTTC
CDR3aa: CASSQVGRYGYTF

len: 16
v_gene: TRBV6-6
j_gene: TRBJ2-7
abundance: once
d_gene: -
CDR3nt: TGTGCCAGCAGTTATGGGGGGCAGGGTAGCTCCTACGAGCAGTACTTC
CDR3aa: CASSYGGQGSSYEQYF

len: 14
v_gene: TRBV7-9
j_gene: TRBJ2-7
abundance: -
d_gene: TRBD1
CDR3nt: TGTGCCAGCAGCTTAGGGACAGGGTCATACGAGCAGTACTTC
CDR3aa: CASSLGTGSYEQYF

len: 14
v_gene: TRBV29-1
j_gene: TRBJ2-5
abundance: many
d_gene: -
CDR3nt: TGCAGCGTTGAATGGCCTAGCAGGACAGAGACCCAGTACTTC
CDR3aa: CSVEWPSRTETQYF

len: 16
v_gene: TRBV7-9
j_gene: TRBJ2-1
abundance: -
d_gene: -
CDR3nt: TGTGCCAGCAGCTTTGGCGTGCGGGATATGTACAATGAGCAGTTCTTC
CDR3aa: CASSFGVRDMYNEQFF

len: 13
v_gene: TRBV19
j_gene: TRBJ2-7
abundance: -
d_gene: TRBD1
CDR3nt: TGTGCCAGTAGTAGAGGACAGGGCTACGAGCAGTACTTC
CDR3aa: CASSRGQGYEQYF

len: 14
v_gene: TRBV2
j_gene: TRBJ2-7
abundance: -
d_gene: -
CDR3nt: TGTGCCAGCAAGCTACAGGGATACGACTACGAGCAGTACTTC
CDR3aa: CASKLQGYDYEQYF

len: 13
v_gene: TRBV10-1
j_gene: TRBJ2-2
abundance: -
d_gene: TRBD1
CDR3nt: TGCGCCTCCGGGACAGGCAACACCGGGGAGCTGTTTTTT
CDR3aa: CASGTGNTGELFF

len: 15
v_gene: TRBV6-1
j_gene: TRBJ1-2
abundance: -
d_gene: -
CDR3nt: TGTGCCAGCAGGACTCGGGACCGCTCCTATAGCGGCTACACCTTC
CDR3aa: CASRTRDRSYSGYTF

len: 15
v_gene: TRBV4-1
j_gene: TRBJ1-3
abundance: -
d_gene: -
CDR3nt: TGCGCCAGCAGCCAAGGGGGGCGCTCTGGAAACACCATATATTTT
CDR3aa: CASSQGGRSGNTIYF

len: 12
v_gene: TRBV25-1
j_gene: TRBJ1-1
abundance: -
d_gene: -
CDR3nt: TGTGCCAGCACGGAGGGGGGAACTGAAGCTTTCTTT
CDR3aa: CASTEGGTEAFF

len: 16
v_gene: TRBV7-2
j_gene: TRBJ1-2
abundance: -
d_gene: TRBD1
CDR3nt: TGTGCCAGCAGCTTAGCGTCCGGTAGAGACAGGGATGGCTACACCTTC
CDR3aa: CASSLASGRDRDGYTF

len: 17
v_gene: TRBV7-2
j_gene: TRBJ1-1
abundance: -
d_gene: TRBD1
CDR3nt: TGTGCCAGCAGCTTAGGGGGACAGGGGTGGGATGTGACTGAAGCTTTCTTT
CDR3aa: CASSLGGQGWDVTEAFF

len: 16
v_gene: TRBV15
j_gene: TRBJ1-5
abundance: -
d_gene: TRBD1
CDR3nt: TGTGCCACCAGCAGAGATGTACAGGGGGGGTCTCAGCCCCAGCATTTT
CDR3aa: CATSRDVQGGSQPQHF

len: 17
v_gene: TRBV7-7
j_gene: TRBJ2-5
abundance: once
d_gene: TRBD2
CDR3nt: TGTGCTAGCAGCTTAGCGGCTAGCGGGAGGTGGGGTGAGACCCAGTACTTC
CDR3aa: CASSLAASGRWGETQYF

len: 14
v_gene: TRBV23-1
j_gene: TRBJ1-1
abundance: -
d_gene: -
CDR3nt: TGCGCCAGCAGTCAACGGGGAGATGGCACTGAAGCTTTCTTT
CDR3aa: CASSQRGDGTEAFF

len: 14
v_gene: TRBV5-1
j_gene: TRBJ1-2
abundance: -
d_gene: TRBD1
CDR3nt: TGCGCCAGCAGCGCGGGACAGGGGTTTGATGGCTACACCTTC
CDR3aa: CASSAGQGFDGYTF

len: 16
v_gene: TRBV4-1
j_gene: TRBJ1-1
abundance: -
d_gene: TRBD1
CDR3nt: TGCGCCAGCAGCCCCCGACAGGGGTCCGTGAACACTGAAGCTTTCTTT
CDR3aa: CASSPRQGSVNTEAFF

len: 15
v_gene: TRBV27
j_gene: TRBJ1-5
abundance: few
d_gene: -
CDR3nt: TGTGCCAGCAAGGGACGGCTTATGAGCAATCAGCCCCAGCATTTT
CDR3aa: CASKGRLMSNQPQHF